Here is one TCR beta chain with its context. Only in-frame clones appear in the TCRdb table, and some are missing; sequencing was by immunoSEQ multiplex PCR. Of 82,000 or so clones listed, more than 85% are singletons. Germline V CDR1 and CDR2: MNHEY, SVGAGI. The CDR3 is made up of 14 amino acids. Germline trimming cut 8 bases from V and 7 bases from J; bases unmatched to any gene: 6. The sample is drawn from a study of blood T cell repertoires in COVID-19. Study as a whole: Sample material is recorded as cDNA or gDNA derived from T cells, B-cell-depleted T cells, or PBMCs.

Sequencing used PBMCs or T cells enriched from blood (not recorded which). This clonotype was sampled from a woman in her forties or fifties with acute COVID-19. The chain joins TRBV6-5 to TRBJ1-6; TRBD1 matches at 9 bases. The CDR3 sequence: CASYSGQGNSPLHF. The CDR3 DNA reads TGTGCCAGCTATTCGGGACAGGGCAATTCACCCCTCCACTTT.